This T cell receptor (beta chain) derives from a study of blood T cell repertoires in COVID-19. Trimming removed 5 bases from V and 4 bases from J; junction bases left unmatched: 13. CDR3 size: 16 residues. Germline values: CDR1 SGHNT, CDR2 YYREEE (reference sequence). The method was immunoSEQ multiplex PCR; TCRdb's version includes in-frame clones alone and lacks a portion of them. The table lists around 430,000 clones, around 88% of them singletons, with 10% to 15% in the top ten. The sequence was collected from a woman between 45 and 60 years old with COVID-19, enrolled during active disease. The sequenced material came from peripheral blood. The chain employs TRBV5-4 and TRBJ1-1; 8 nucleotides agree with TRBD1. In DNA form, the CDR3 reads TGTGCCAGCAGGCTGGACAGGGTGGTTTCGAGCACTGAAGCTTTCTTT. Translated, it gives CASRLDRVVSSTEAFF.